A single sample gave rise to the 32 T cell receptor beta chains below, sequenced in a study of blood T cell repertoires in COVID-19. Profiling relied on immunoSEQ multiplex PCR, and the TCRdb table lists in-frame clones only, not all of them. The repertoire holds under 55,000 clones, with 79% as singletons. The sample was peripheral blood. The source of these receptors is a man in his 70s with acute or convalescent COVID-19.

The chain is built from TRBV29-1 and TRBJ2-1; 7 bases are shared with TRBD1. Germline trimming cut 6 bases from V and 5 bases from J; bases unmatched to any gene: 7. This CDR3 spans 13 amino acids. Germline lookup yields CDR1 SQVTM and CDR2 ANQGSEA. This CDR3 reads CSVGQPLNNEQFF. Here the CDR3 DNA reads TGCAGCGTGGGACAGCCCTTAAACAATGAGCAGTTCTTC.

The chain uses TRBV15 and TRBJ2-5; D is unresolved. There are 14 residues in the CDR3. Germline-derived CDR1 and CDR2 are LNHNV and YYDKDF (reference sequence). Trimming pared 1 base from V and 2 bases from J, leaving 8 bases between. The CDR3 DNA reads TGTGCCACCAGCAGAGCCCCCCAACAAGAGACCCAGTACTTC. Amino acids: CATSRAPQQETQYF. The complete variable domain, with remaining parts taken from reference TRBV15 and TRBJ2-5, reads DAMVIQNPRYQVTQFGKPVTLSCSQTLNHNVMYWYQQKSSQAPKLLFHYYDKDFNNEADTPDNFQSRRPNTSFCFLDIRSPGLGDTAMYLCATSRAPQQETQYFGPGTRLLVL.

The rearrangement uses TRBV19 and TRBJ2-5, with 7 bases aligning to TRBD1. The CDR3 totals 14 residues. V dropped 2 bases and J dropped 5; count of bases not matched to a gene: 5. Germline-derived CDR1 and CDR2 are LNHDA and SQIVND (reference sequence). For the CDR3, the DNA is TGTGCCAGTAGTATAAAGGGGGCGCCGGAGACCCAGTACTTC. Amino acid sequence: CASSIKGAPETQYF.

The chain employs TRBV7-9 and TRBJ1-1, with a weak D call TRBD1 (5 bases). The ends were cut back, 6 bases at V and 7 bases at J, with 12 bases in the middle. From germline, CDR1 is SEHNR and CDR2 FQNEAQ (reference sequence). The CDR3 consists of 12 residues. The CDR3 reads CASRPSGHEAFF. The DNA of the CDR3 is TGTGCCAGCAGGCCTTCCGGACATGAAGCTTTCTTT.

The V and J genes are TRBV7-8 and TRBJ1-1; weak D call: TRBD1 (6 bases). V lost 2 bases and J lost 5, with 15 bases in between. The CDR3 sequence is 15 residues long. CDR1 is SGHVS, CDR2 FQNEAQ, per germline. CDR3 in amino acids: CASSLTPWTATEAFF. The CDR3 nucleotides are TGTGCCAGCAGCTTAACGCCGTGGACAGCGACTGAAGCTTTCTTT.

The chain combines TRBV7-2 with TRBJ1-2; D possibly corresponds to TRBD1 (6 bases). Germline V gene sequence: CDR1 SGHTA, CDR2 FQGNSA. The CDR3 extends over 14 amino acids. Between the trimmed V and J ends, which lost 5 bases and 5 bases, there was a span of 15 bases. The CDR3 sequence is CASSQQGQGYGYTF. Written as DNA, the CDR3 is TGTGCCAGCAGCCAACAGGGACAAGGATATGGCTACACCTTC.

The chain is built from TRBV30 and TRBJ1-5, with 10 bases matching TRBD1. CDR3 length: 18 amino acids. The V segment lost 2 bases and the J segment 2 bases; nucleotides outside the gene matches: 12. CDR1 and CDR2 from the germline V gene are GTSNPN and SVGIG (reference sequence). The CDR3: CAWSTTGTGVRRNQPQHF. CDR3 in DNA: TGTGCCTGGAGTACCACCGGGACAGGGGTTCGGCGCAATCAGCCCCAGCATTTT.

The J gene is TRBJ2-7, the V gene TRBV7-2; the match to TRBD2 covers 10 bases. V was pared by 5 bases and J by 3 bases, with 7 bases of the junction left unmatched. This CDR3 comprises 15 residues. Germline loops: CDR1 SGHTA, CDR2 FQGNSA. CDR3 in amino acids: CASSPDGTSDYEQYF. The CDR3 coding sequence is TGTGCCAGCAGCCCTGATGGGACTAGCGACTACGAGCAGTACTTC.

This chain's CDR3 is CASSLGHLGGTEAFF. In DNA form, the CDR3 reads TGTGCCAGCAGCCTTGGACACTTAGGAGGGACTGAAGCTTTCTTT. This sequence joins TRBV6-2 or TRBV6-3 and TRBJ1-1; tentatively, D is TRBD1 (5 bases). Germline V gene data show CDR1 as MNHEY and CDR2 as SVGEGT. CDR3 size: 15 residues. V was trimmed by 6 bases and J by 5 bases, leaving 19 bases between them.

The gene calls are TRBV6-6 and TRBJ2-3, with no clear D. V shed 4 bases and J shed 0 bases, with 5 bases lying between them. CDR1 and CDR2 (germline): MNHNY, SVGAGI (reference sequence). The CDR3 is 13 residues long. The CDR3 bases are TGTGCCAGCAGTTCTCCCAGCACAGATACGCAGTATTTT. It translates to CASSSPSTDTQYF.

The gene calls are TRBV7-7 and TRBJ1-1; D remains ambiguous. V lost 5 bases and J 0 bases, leaving 7 bases between the germline ends. Per the germline V gene, CDR1 is SSHAT and CDR2 is FNYEAQ (reference sequence). The CDR3 length is 13 residues. In DNA form, the CDR3 reads TGTGCCAGCAGCCGCAACATGAACACTGAAGCTTTCTTT. It encodes CASSRNMNTEAFF.

This chain uses TRBV19 with TRBJ1-1; D unclear. CDR1 LNHDA and CDR2 SQIVND come from the germline V gene (reference sequence). V was clipped by 0 bases and J by 4 bases, with 6 bases between them. The CDR3 spans 13 residues. CDR3 bases: TGTGCCAGTAGTATAGACCCGAGCACTGAAGCTTTCTTT. Translation: CASSIDPSTEAFF.

The chain carries TRBV6-5 and TRBJ1-2; 7 bases match TRBD1. The CDR3 length is 14 residues. Germline V gene data show CDR1 as MNHEY and CDR2 as SVGAGI. J was trimmed by 8 bases and V by 8 bases; bases with no gene match: 14. The CDR3 DNA is TGTGCCAGCCAGCAGGGGGACGTAGGTGGAGGCTACACCTTC. Encoded protein: CASQQGDVGGGYTF.

CDR3 nucleotides: TGTGCCAGTAGTTCTACAGGGGGCGATGGCTACACCTTC. Amino acid sequence: CASSSTGGDGYTF. The V call is TRBV19, the J call TRBJ1-2, with 9 bases identical to TRBD1. The CDR3 runs to 13 residues. Losses at the gene ends were 5 bases for V and 6 bases for J; bases not matched to a gene: 4. Germline CDR1 LNHDA, CDR2 SQIVND (reference sequence).

This clone has just a few counts. The chain carries TRBV30 and TRBJ1-2; tentatively, D is TRBD1 (6 bases). The CDR3 loop spans 14 amino acids. Germline lookup yields CDR1 GTSNPN and CDR2 SVGIG (reference sequence). V lost 8 bases, J lost 6 bases, and 22 bases lay in between. DNA of the CDR3: TGTGCCACCGTACCGAGGGGGATGTTTAATGGCTACACCTTC. It yields the protein CATVPRGMFNGYTF. Full variable domain (missing parts from reference TRBV30 and TRBJ1-2): SQTIHQWPATLVQPVGSPLSLECTVEGTSNPNLYWYRQAAGRGLQLLFYSVGIGQISSEVPQNLSASRPQDRQFILSSKKLLLSDSGFYLCATVPRGMFNGYTFGSGTRLTVV.

CDR3: CAWDSSNQPQHF. Written as DNA, the CDR3 is TGTGCCTGGGACAGTAGCAATCAGCCCCAGCATTTT. V gene TRBV30 combines with J gene TRBJ1-5, with TRBD1 as a possible D gene (5 bases). The V gene's germline CDR1 is GTSNPN and CDR2 SVGIG (reference sequence). The CDR3 is made up of 12 amino acids. V lost 5 bases, J lost 0 bases, and 5 bases lay in between.

The rearrangement links TRBV5-1 to TRBJ2-3; 8 nucleotides align to TRBD2. The trim removed 3 bases at V and 5 bases at J, leaving 14 bases unmatched. The CDR3 runs 17 residues. Germline lookup yields CDR1 SGHRS and CDR2 YFSETQ. The chain's CDR3 is CASSSGISGGAVDTQYF. The CDR3 coding sequence is TGCGCCAGCAGCTCCGGGATTTCCGGGGGGGCAGTAGATACGCAGTATTTT. Drawing the rest from reference TRBV5-1 and TRBJ2-3, the complete variable domain is KAGVTQTPRYLIKTRGQQVTLSCSPISGHRSVSWYQQTPGQGLQFLFEYFSETQRNKGNFPGRFSGRQFSNSRSEMNVSTLELGDSALYLCASSSGISGGAVDTQYFGPGTRLTVL.

In its sample, this clone was seen a few times. This sequence joins TRBV7-3 and TRBJ2-4; 8 bases agree with TRBD1. This CDR3 comprises 14 residues. Germline trimming cut 1 base from V and 6 bases from J; bases unmatched to any gene: 2. Germline CDR1 is SGHTA and CDR2 is FQGTGA. The CDR3 region is CASSLSGQGNIQYF. The DNA of the CDR3 is TGTGCCAGCAGCTTAAGTGGACAGGGAAACATTCAGTACTTC.

This clone was seen only a few times. The chain employs TRBV5-1 and TRBJ2-7; 7 nucleotides match TRBD1. CDR1 is SGHRS and CDR2 is YFSETQ in the germline V gene. J gave up 4 bases and V 4 bases, and 8 bases lay outside the gene matches. CDR3 length equals 14 residues. The chain's CDR3 is CASSDRVSAYEQYF. The CDR3 DNA reads as TGCGCCAGCAGCGACAGGGTTTCTGCGTACGAGCAGTACTTC.

This rearrangement joins TRBV11-1 to TRBJ1-2, with D possibly matching TRBD1 (5 bases). Trimming removed 6 bases from V and 4 bases from J, with 12 bases in between. CDR1 is SGHAT, CDR2 FQDESV, per germline (reference sequence). This CDR3 contains 13 residues. Here the CDR3 reads CASSSSGVYGYTF. DNA for the CDR3: TGTGCCAGCAGTTCGTCGGGGGTCTATGGCTACACCTTC.

This chain uses TRBV6-1 with TRBJ2-3; tentative D call: TRBD1 (6 bases). The CDR3 totals 14 residues. CDR1 is MNHNS and CDR2 is SASEGT in the germline V gene. V lost 3 bases to trimming and J lost 4 bases, with 11 bases between them. Here the CDR3 DNA reads TGTGCCAGCAGTGAGACAGGAAGGGCAGATACGCAGTATTTT. Translation: CASSETGRADTQYF.

CDR3 amino acids: CASSAGTGEDTQYF. For the CDR3, the DNA is TGTGCCAGTAGTGCAGGGACAGGGGAAGATACGCAGTATTTT. This sequence joins TRBV19 and TRBJ2-3; TRBD1 agrees at 10 bases. The CDR3 spans 14 residues. Per germline, CDR1 LNHDA and CDR2 SQIVND (reference sequence). With V trimmed by 5 bases and J by 5 bases, 4 bases remained unmatched.

CDR3: CASSEAYGGGSSYEQYF. CDR3 bases: TGTGCCAGCAGTGAAGCCTATGGGGGGGGCAGCTCCTACGAGCAGTACTTC. The rearrangement joins TRBV2 to TRBJ2-7; D is possibly TRBD2 (7 bases). The CDR3 is 17 amino acids. The germline V gene has CDR1 SNHLY and CDR2 FYNNEI. V was cut by 0 bases and J by 0 bases, with 15 bases left in between. The whole variable domain, remainder taken from reference TRBV2 and TRBJ2-7, is EPEVTQTPSHQVTQMGQEVILRCVPISNHLYFYWYRQILGQKVEFLVSFYNNEISEKSEIFDDQFSVERPDGSNFTLKIRSTKLEDSAMYFCASSEAYGGGSSYEQYFGPGTRLTVT.

The chain combines TRBV30 with TRBJ2-3, with no clear D. V lost 2 bases to trimming and J lost 0 bases, with 6 bases between them. The length of the CDR3 is 13 residues. The germline V gene has CDR1 GTSNPN and CDR2 SVGIG (reference sequence). CDR3 DNA: TGTGCCTGGAGTTCCGGTAGCACAGATACGCAGTATTTT. Protein product: CAWSSGSTDTQYF.

The chain has TRBV14 and TRBJ1-1; 7 nucleotides agree with TRBD1. The ends lost 4 bases at V and 11 bases at J; junction bases unmatched: 7. This CDR3 is built from 12 residues. Per germline, CDR1 SGHDN and CDR2 FVKESK. The DNA of the CDR3 is TGTGCCAGCAGCCTGCCACAGGGGTCGGCTTTCTTT. Residues: CASSLPQGSAFF.

V usage is TRBV4-1 and J usage is TRBJ2-3, with TRBD2 matching over 10 bases. V dropped 4 bases and J dropped 2; count of bases not matched to a gene: 9. CDR3 size: 17 residues. The germline V gene has CDR1 MGHRA and CDR2 YSYEKL. CDR3 sequence: CASSPPRLAGVTDTQYF. The CDR3 DNA reads TGCGCCAGCAGCCCCCCCCGTCTAGCGGGGGTCACAGATACGCAGTATTTT.

This chain links TRBV6-1 with TRBJ2-7; D is possibly TRBD2 (5 bases). The CDR3 extends over 15 amino acids. Germline values: CDR1 MNHNS, CDR2 SASEGT. V was pared by 2 bases and J by 3 bases, with 14 bases between. The DNA for the CDR3 is TGTGCCAGCAGTGAAACGAGGGCAGATAACTACGAGCAGTACTTC. Amino acids: CASSETRADNYEQYF.

This clone was found once. The genes are TRBV19 and TRBJ2-7, with TRBD2 matching 12 bases. In germline, CDR1 is LNHDA, CDR2 SQIVND (reference sequence). This CDR3 is 15 amino acids long. J gave up 3 bases and V 8 bases, and 8 bases lay outside the gene matches. The CDR3 DNA follows: TGTGCCAGTTCGCCTAGGACTAGCGGGGTCTACGAGCAGTACTTC. Residues: CASSPRTSGVYEQYF. Full variable domain (missing parts from reference TRBV19 and TRBJ2-7): DGGITQSPKYLFRKEGQNVTLSCEQNLNHDAMYWYRQDPGQGLRLIYYSQIVNDFQKGDIAEGYSVSREKKESFPLTVTSAQKNPTAFYLCASSPRTSGVYEQYFGPGTRLTVT.

V usage is TRBV5-1 and J usage is TRBJ2-1, with 7 bases fitting TRBD2. The CDR3 totals 14 residues. The germline CDR1 and CDR2 sequences are SGHRS and YFSETQ. With V trimmed by 7 bases and J by 2 bases, 6 bases remained unmatched. CDR3 loop: CASGGGRPYNEQFF. In DNA form, the CDR3 reads TGCGCCAGCGGGGGGGGGAGGCCCTACAATGAGCAGTTCTTC. The entire variable domain, with the rest obtained from reference TRBV5-1 and TRBJ2-1, is as follows: KAGVTQTPRYLIKTRGQQVTLSCSPISGHRSVSWYQQTPGQGLQFLFEYFSETQRNKGNFPGRFSGRQFSNSRSEMNVSTLELGDSALYLCASGGGRPYNEQFFGPGTRLTVL.

V gene TRBV9 combines with J gene TRBJ1-1; D gene unclear. The CDR3 covers 13 residues. Germline CDR1 is SGDLS and CDR2 is YYNGEE. V was trimmed by 2 bases and J by 4 bases, leaving 9 bases between them. The CDR3 DNA follows: TGTGCCAGCAGCGTTGACTGGAGCACTGAAGCTTTCTTT. Translated: CASSVDWSTEAFF. Based on the CDR3 plus reference TRBV9 and TRBJ1-1, the full variable domain is DSGVTQTPKHLITATGQRVTLRCSPRSGDLSVYWYQQSLDQGLQFLIQYYNGEERAKGNILERFSAQQFPDLHSELNLSSLELGDSALYFCASSVDWSTEAFFGQGTRLTVV.

The V call is TRBV27, the J call TRBJ1-6; 7 bases are shared with TRBD1. Trimming took 4 bases from V and 9 from J; bases not matched to a gene: 6. CDR3 length equals 14 residues. Germline CDR1 is MNHEY and CDR2 is SMNVEV (reference sequence). CDR3 loop: CASSSPGQSSPLHF. CDR3 DNA: TGTGCCAGCAGTTCTCCGGGACAGAGTTCACCCCTCCACTTT.

The rearrangement uses TRBV7-9 and TRBJ1-1, with D possibly being TRBD1 (5 bases). The CDR3 length is 17 residues. The V gene lost 5 bases and the J gene lost 7 bases, with 26 bases spanning the gap. The germline CDR1 and CDR2 sequences are SEHNR and FQNEAQ (reference sequence). CDR3 sequence reads: CASSPKARQTVQIEAFF. DNA for the CDR3: TGTGCCAGCAGCCCCAAGGCAAGACAGACAGTACAAATTGAAGCTTTCTTT. Full variable domain (remainder filled in from reference TRBV7-9 and TRBJ1-1): DTGVSQNPRHKITKRGQNVTFRCDPISEHNRLYWYRQTLGQGPEFLTYFQNEAQLEKSRLLSDRFSAERPKGSFSTLEIQRTEQGDSAMYLCASSPKARQTVQIEAFFGQGTRLTVV.